This T cell receptor (beta chain) was obtained from a study of shared clonotypes between healthy human individuals. The protocol was immunoSEQ multiplex PCR, while the TCRdb copy is restricted to in-frame clones and leaves out a portion. The data show over 1.5 million clones, with nearly 99% seen just once and about 0.45% held by the top ten. The split of CD4+ cells yielded CD45RA+ naive and CD45RA-negative memory subsets. The TCR comes from a man aged 25 to 40 in good health. Sequences were obtained from naive CD4+ T cells sorted from blood. Stated subset: CD45RA+ positively selected.

In DNA, the CDR3 is TGTGCCAGCAGCCCTACCGGGAATGAGCAGTTCTTC. It encodes CASSPTGNEQFF. The V and J genes are TRBV5-4 and TRBJ2-1; D unresolved. Trimming stripped 4 bases from V and 7 bases from J, with 9 bases between. This CDR3 spans 12 amino acids. Germline loops: CDR1 SGHNT, CDR2 YYREEE (reference sequence).